The 7 T cell receptor beta chains in this list originate from one sample, sequenced in a study of tumor-infiltrating lymphocytes in primary liver carcinoma. TCR beta cDNA was reverse-transcribed from around 0.55 ug of total RNA. The reaction used a constant-region primer and ProtoScript II reverse transcriptase. Three nested multiplex PCR rounds of slightly modified ARM-PCR generated TCR beta libraries. It was with TRBV1-TRBV30 forward primers and a C-beta reverse primer that the first two PCR rounds were run, at 10 cycles each. TCRdb reprocessed the multiplex PCR reads with MiXCR, giving one entry per CDR3 protein. The sample yields some 21,000 distinct CDR3 sequences, 60% to 80% seen once. Unsorted bulk tissue, about 17-34 mg of it, served as the source for co-extraction of RNA and DNA. Sample: liver tumor tissue from sampling region 1. The sample's subset: tumor region T1, superior pole. The receptors were sampled from a woman aged 25 to 39 with primary liver carcinoma and hepatitis B virus infection.

This clonotype was observed many times. Without the conserved terminal phenylalanine or tryptophan, this CDR3 likely stems from a read error. The J gene is TRBJ1-1, the V gene TRBV6-2 or TRBV6-3; D gene unclear. V lost 6 bases and J 11 bases, leaving 19 bases between the germline ends. CDR3 length: 13 residues. CDR1 and CDR2 (germline): MNHEY, SVGEGT. The CDR3 reads CASSPTPALTAFL. CDR3 in DNA: TGTGCCAGCAGCCCGACACCGGCTCTAACGGCTTTCCTT.

About this clonotype itself: An end of the junction does not agree with germline; a read error may underlie this. The chain uses TRBV20-1 and TRBJ2-5, with TRBD2 as a possible D gene (6 bases). CDR3 length equals 14 residues. The germline V gene encodes CDR1 DFQATT and CDR2 SNEGSKA (reference sequence). Written as DNA, the CDR3 is TGCAGTGCTAGTGCGGCCAGCGGGTTGGAGACCAAGTACTTC. It is translated as CSASAASGLETKYF.

Concerning this clonotype itself: Compared with germline, one end of the junction differs, possibly owing to a read error. The chain links TRBV10-3 to TRBJ1-3; no firm D call. CDR3 length: 14 residues. Germline V gives CDR1 ENHRY, CDR2 SYGVKD. The CDR3 loop is CVISESVSGNTIYF. CDR3 DNA: TGTGTCATCAGTGAGTCAGTTTCTGGGAACACTATATATTTT.

In regard to this clonotype: Likely a read error: the CDR3 ends without its conserved phenylalanine or tryptophan. This sequence joins TRBV13 and TRBJ2-1; 13 bases match TRBD2. The CDR3 has 16 residues. Germline V gene lookup returns CDR1 PRHDT and CDR2 FYEKMQ (reference sequence). The CDR3 spells CAISLGTSGAYNEQFL. The CDR3 coding sequence is TGTGCCATCAGCCTCGGGACTAGCGGGGCATACAATGAGCAGTTCCTC.

As for this clonotype: An end of the junction does not agree with germline; a read error may underlie this. The chain has TRBV4-1 and TRBJ2-3, with TRBD2 as a possible D gene (5 bases). Germline values: CDR1 MGHRA, CDR2 YSYEKL. CDR3 length equals 18 residues. CDR3 amino acids: CAGSQLGMVAEDSDTQYF. CDR3 sequence (DNA): TGCGCTGGCAGCCAACTAGGCATGGTAGCTGAAGACTCGGATACCCAGTATTTT.

The rearrangement links TRBV11-2 to TRBJ1-1; 11 nucleotides agree with TRBD1. V lost 8 bases and J lost 2; bases outside the gene matches: 22. The CDR3 consists of 20 residues. Germline V gives CDR1 SGHAT, CDR2 FQNNGV. CDR3 nucleotide sequence: TGTGCCAGCTGCGCTCCGGACAGGGGGCGCAAGCGGTGGAGTAACACTGAAGCTTTCTTT. Amino acid sequence: CASCAPDRGRKRWSNTEAFF.

Turning to this clonotype: A much larger clone is a single base away; this may be a read error. Lacking the conserved final phenylalanine or tryptophan, this CDR3 likely reflects a read error. The chain employs TRBV7-9 and TRBJ2-7, with TRBD1 identical over 7 bases. J was trimmed by 5 bases and V by 5 bases; bases with no gene match: 3. The CDR3 is 12 residues long. CDR1 and CDR2 from the germline V gene are SEHNR and FQNEAQ (reference sequence). This CDR3 is CASSRTGDEQYI. The CDR3 DNA is TGTGCCAGCAGCCGGACAGGAGACGAGCAGTACATC.